This TCR beta chain was captured by sequencing in a study of OX40 agonist ivuxolimab in advanced cancers. About the research overall: The dose-escalation cohort was just under 85% male, with a mean age of around 60 years, ranging roughly 23 to 85. Study-level findings and limits: Some patients who did not respond also had low normalized T-cell clonal expansion.

Assay used: immunoSEQ multiplex PCR; TCRdb lists only in-frame clones, some missing. The sample has tens of thousands of clones; around 84% are singletons. The CDR3 has 13 amino acids. Germline CDR1 is SQVTM and CDR2 is ANQGSEA. V gave up 6 bases and J gave up 3 bases, with 12 bases separating them. Points on this clone: Its antigen is still unknown.

The rearrangement uses TRBV29-1 and TRBJ1-3; D is unclear. The sequencing here drew on CD4+ or CD8+ T cells sorted from blood, taken in a trial of the OX40 agonist ivuxolimab. This sequence was found in an adult with an advanced solid tumor such as melanoma, head and neck, liver or kidney cancer. The CDR3 DNA sequence: TGCAGCGTGAGTGACCCGTTTGGAAACACCATATATTTT. This codes for CSVSDPFGNTIYF.